The 14 T cell receptor beta chains given below trace back to one sample, sequenced in a study of T-cell memory formation after mild COVID-19. TCRdb re-called the 5' RACE reads through MiXCR, storing one row per CDR3 protein. Altogether around 210,000 distinct CDR3 sequences are present, 9.5% being singletons, with the ten largest covering about 3.8%. Sequencing was performed on PBMCs or a T cell subset sorted from them (not recorded which). All receptors come from a man aged 18-30 years who had mild COVID-19 (a few samples of this study predate the infection). Cell type and time point are not known.

This clonotype was seen at least ten times. The V and J genes are TRBV12-3 or TRBV12-4 and TRBJ2-3; 7 bases are shared with TRBD2. This CDR3 comprises 15 residues. V was clipped by 4 bases and J by 0 bases; unmatched bases: 4. The CDR3 here is CASSSLADSTDTQYF. In DNA, the CDR3 is TGTGCCAGCAGTTCTCTAGCGGATAGCACAGATACGCAGTATTTT.

This chain links TRBV6-5 with TRBJ1-4; D is unclear. The CDR3 is 17 amino acids. Germline CDR1 MNHEY, CDR2 SVGAGI. Trimming removed 5 bases at V and 0 bases at J, with 16 bases between. CDR3 protein: CASSEYTGRATNEKLFF. The CDR3 DNA is TGTGCCAGCAGTGAATACACGGGCCGTGCAACTAATGAAAAACTGTTTTTT.

The chain links TRBV12-3 or TRBV12-4 to TRBJ2-7, with 8 bases that match TRBD1. V lost 5 bases and J lost 3; bases outside the gene matches: 6. The CDR3 contains 14 residues. CDR3 coding DNA: TGTGCCAGCAGTCCTCCCGACAGGGGCTACGAGCAGTACTTC. Translating gives CASSPPDRGYEQYF.

The chain joins TRBV20-1 to TRBJ1-4; TRBD1 agrees at 12 bases. This CDR3 has 16 residues. After removal of 0 bases from V and 7 bases from J, the junction contained 6 bases not matched to a gene. Germline values: CDR1 DFQATT, CDR2 SNEGSKA (reference sequence). The CDR3 is CSARERGTGGFEKLFF. CDR3 coding DNA: TGCAGTGCTAGAGAGCGGGGGACAGGGGGCTTTGAAAAACTGTTTTTT.

This clonotype was observed a few times. The rearrangement uses TRBV5-1 and TRBJ1-5, with D maybe TRBD1 (5 bases). In germline, CDR1 is SGHRS, CDR2 YFSETQ. CDR3 length: 15 residues. Trimming removed 0 bases from V and 2 bases from J, with 9 bases in between. The CDR3 nucleotides are TGCGCCAGCAGCTTGGCAGGGATAGGCAATCAGCCCCAGCATTTT. Translation: CASSLAGIGNQPQHF.

This clonotype was picked up a small number of times. V is TRBV6-1 and J is TRBJ1-6; 7 bases agree with TRBD1. The CDR3 has 12 residues. Looked up from germline, CDR1 is MNHNS and CDR2 is SASEGT. J lost 11 bases, V lost 7 bases, and 5 bases had no gene match. CDR3 in amino acids: CASIQGQPPLHF. CDR3 DNA sequence: TGTGCCAGCATCCAGGGACAGCCACCCCTCCACTTT.

The chain combines TRBV5-1 with TRBJ2-4; tentative D call: TRBD2 (7 bases). Deletions cut 1 base from V and 7 bases from J, with 15 bases between. CDR3 length: 15 amino acids. The germline CDR1 and CDR2 sequences are SGHRS and YFSETQ. In nucleotides, the CDR3 is TGCGCCAGCAGCTTGAGCCCCGAGGGGGGGAACATTCAGTACTTC. It encodes CASSLSPEGGNIQYF.

This clonotype showed up just a few times. The chain joins TRBV6-2 or TRBV6-3 to TRBJ2-7; 9 nucleotides match TRBD1. Looked up from germline, CDR1 is MNHEY and CDR2 is SVGEGT. The CDR3 covers 12 residues. CDR3 sequence (DNA): TGTGCCACCTCAACACCCCTACAGGGGGCGCGAGTC. It is translated as CATSTPLQGARV.

This clonotype showed up many times. The genes are TRBV20-1 and TRBJ2-2; TRBD2 matches at 9 bases. CDR1 DFQATT and CDR2 SNEGSKA come from the germline V gene (reference sequence). Trimming removed 0 bases from V and 2 bases from J; junction bases left unmatched: 13. There are 19 residues in the CDR3. The CDR3 protein is CSARDLGGSGGHNTGELFF. In DNA, the CDR3 is TGCAGTGCTAGAGATCTAGGAGGTAGCGGGGGACACAACACCGGGGAGCTGTTTTTT.

To note about this clonotype: The junction differs from germline at one of its ends, possibly a read error. The chain links TRBV5-1 to TRBJ1-5; D is undetermined. CDR3 length equals 13 residues. CDR1 SGHRS and CDR2 YFSETQ come from the germline V gene. The CDR3 loop is CASSMGLDQPKHF. CDR3 coding DNA: TGCGCCAGCAGTATGGGCCTGGATCAGCCCAAGCATTTT.

The gene calls are TRBV7-3 and TRBJ1-1; a possible D gene is TRBD1 (5 bases). Germline V gene data show CDR1 as SGHTA and CDR2 as FQGTGA. CDR3 length: 14 residues. The V end was cut by 2 bases, the J end by 11 bases, with 18 bases between. For the CDR3, the DNA is TGTGCCAGCAGCTTAGGGCCCCCCGGGGGATTGGCTTTCTTT. It encodes CASSLGPPGGLAFF.

V gene TRBV11-2 combines with J gene TRBJ2-7; TRBD2 is a possible D gene (5 bases). Germline CDR1 and CDR2: SGHAT and FQNNGV. The germline V and J ends were trimmed by 3 bases and 3 bases, with 6 bases remaining between them. This CDR3 region has 12 residues. The CDR3 spells CASSFEGYEQYV. In nucleotides, the CDR3 is TGTGCCAGCAGCTTCGAGGGCTACGAGCAGTACGTC.

J is TRBJ2-7 and V is TRBV18; tentatively, D is TRBD1 or TRBD2 (5 bases each). V gave up 2 bases and J gave up 6 bases, with 14 bases separating them. Germline V gene data show CDR1 as KGHSH and CDR2 as LQKENI. This CDR3 is 14 amino acids long. The CDR3 nucleotides read TGTGCCAGCTCACCAGGGACCGGGACCCGCGAGCAGTACTTC. It yields the protein CASSPGTGTREQYF.

This clonotype was seen more than once but under ten times. V and J are TRBV2 and TRBJ2-7; D call uncertain. Per germline, CDR1 SNHLY and CDR2 FYNNEI. This CDR3 comprises 14 residues. The V end lost 8 bases, the J end lost 4 bases, and 18 bases lay between the germline ends. CDR3 nucleotides: TGTGCCAGCCGCCAGGCCATCGTTCTTTACGAGCAGTACGTC. It encodes CASRQAIVLYEQYV.